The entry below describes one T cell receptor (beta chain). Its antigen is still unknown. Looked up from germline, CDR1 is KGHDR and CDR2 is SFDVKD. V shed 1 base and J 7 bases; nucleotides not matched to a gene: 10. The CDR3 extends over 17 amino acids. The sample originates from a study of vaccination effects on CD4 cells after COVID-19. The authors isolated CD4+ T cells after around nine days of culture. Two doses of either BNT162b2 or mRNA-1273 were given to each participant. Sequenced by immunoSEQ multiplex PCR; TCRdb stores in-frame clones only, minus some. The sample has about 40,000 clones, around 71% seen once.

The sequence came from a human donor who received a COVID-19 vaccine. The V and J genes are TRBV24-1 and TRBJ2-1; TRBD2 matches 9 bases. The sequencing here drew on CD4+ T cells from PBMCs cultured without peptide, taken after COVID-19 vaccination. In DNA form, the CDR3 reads TGTGCCACCAGTGATTTCCCGAGGGCGGGGGGGCCAAATGAGCAGTTCTTC. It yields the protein CATSDFPRAGGPNEQFF.